This T cell receptor beta chain is from a study of T cells in Graves' hyperthyroidism and ophthalmopathy. The investigators amplified TCR beta CDR3 regions from RNA transcripts. HTBI primers drove first-round RT-PCR of the TCR CDR3. TCRdb passed the multiplex PCR reads through MiXCR, listing each CDR3 protein once. The data contain 490,000 or so distinct CDR3 sequences, about 20% of them singletons. Diagnoses rested on clinical symptoms, serum thyroxine and TRAb, thyroid ultrasound and orbital computed tomography. This clonotype has just a few counts. CDR3 length: 14 amino acids. Trimming stripped 4 bases from V and 2 bases from J, with 10 bases between.

This chain links TRBV12-3 or TRBV12-4 with TRBJ2-3, with D perhaps TRBD1 (6 bases). Material: blood. This TCR was sampled from a woman aged 70-85 years with Graves' ophthalmopathy. This chain's CDR3 is CASSSRTATDTQYF. DNA for the CDR3: TGTGCCAGCAGTTCCCGGACAGCCACAGATACGCAGTATTTT.